This passage covers 15 T cell receptor beta chains from one sample sequenced in a study of human T cells and chemical hapten exposure. Time point denoted: patch test 2, 6 weeks after DPC sensitization. Treatment specified: therapeutic diphenylcyclopropenone sensitization with weekly scalp DPC. TCRdb recomputed calls from the RACE reads with MiXCR, one row per CDR3 protein. The sample holds 35,000 to 45,000 distinct CDR3 sequences; approximately 9% are singletons and the top ten take 15%. The source material was whole blood, sampled in connection with sensitization to the hapten diphenylcyclopropenone (DPC). Receptors were obtained from a middle-aged woman with alopecia areata. Some clones in this sample may be carry-over from other donors' samples.

This clonotype was picked up many times. The gene calls are TRBV12-3 or TRBV12-4 and TRBJ2-3, with D tentatively TRBD2 (6 bases). This CDR3 is 15 amino acids long. Trimming shortened V by 5 bases and J by 10 bases, and 22 bases separated the two germline ends. CDR3 protein: CASSNQPSGTLAQYF. The DNA for the CDR3 is TGTGCCAGCAGTAACCAACCATCCGGGACTCTGGCGCAGTATTTT.

This clonotype was found many times. The genes are TRBV6-2 or TRBV6-3 and TRBJ1-5; TRBD1 matches 8 bases. Germline loops: CDR1 MNHEY, CDR2 SVGEGT. CDR3 size: 20 residues. Germline trimming cut 5 bases from V and 0 bases from J; bases unmatched to any gene: 18. The CDR3 region has the DNA TGTGCCAGCAGTCACCTACGGACAGGGCTCGGACTATATAGCAATCAGCCCCAGCATTTT. It is translated as CASSHLRTGLGLYSNQPQHF.

This sequence joins TRBV6-5 and TRBJ1-2; D is ambiguous. This CDR3 comprises 15 residues. Between the trimmed V and J ends, which lost 5 bases and 6 bases, there was a span of 19 bases. Germline values: CDR1 MNHEY, CDR2 SVGAGI. CDR3 in amino acids: CASSDRPYVMDGYTF. The CDR3 nucleotides read TGTGCCAGCAGTGACCGGCCGTACGTGATGGATGGCTACACCTTC.

This clonotype was counted only a few times. V and J are TRBV20-1 and TRBJ1-1, with 7 positions matching TRBD1. The CDR3 runs 14 residues. The germline gives CDR1 DFQATT, CDR2 SNEGSKA (reference sequence). Trimming removed 5 bases from V and 3 bases from J; junction bases left unmatched: 9. As DNA, the CDR3 is TGCAGTGCTCTTACAGGGGATTCAGACACTGAAGCTTTCTTT. It is translated as CSALTGDSDTEAFF.

This clonotype has a count of ten or more. The V call is TRBV7-6, the J call TRBJ2-5; D unresolved. There are 13 residues in the CDR3. Germline lookup yields CDR1 SGHVS and CDR2 FNYEAQ. Trimming took off 8 bases at V and 5 bases at J, with 15 bases between the two ends. CDR3 loop: CASSLSFSETQYF. The CDR3 nucleotides read TGTGCCAGCTCCCTCTCCTTTTCGGAGACCCAGTACTTC.

This clonotype was counted a few times. This chain links TRBV6-6 with TRBJ2-7; TRBD2 might be the D (5 bases). Trimming pared 7 bases from V and 0 bases from J, leaving 13 bases between. Germline CDR1 MNHNY, CDR2 SVGAGI (reference sequence). This CDR3 has 14 residues. CDR3 DNA sequence: TGTGCCAGCACCCCCAAGGAGGTCTCCTACGAGCAGTACTTC. Translation: CASTPKEVSYEQYF.

The chain carries TRBV7-8 and TRBJ1-6; 8 nucleotides agree with TRBD1. Germline V CDR1 and CDR2: SGHVS, FQNEAQ. The CDR3 length is 14 residues. V was pared by 5 bases and J by 9 bases, with 6 bases of the junction left unmatched. The DNA for the CDR3 is TGTGCCAGCAGCCCCCGGACAGGGTCTTCACCCCTCCACTTT. This sequence encodes CASSPRTGSSPLHF.

This clonotype was seen only a few times. V usage is TRBV4-2 and J usage is TRBJ1-2; 8 nucleotides match TRBD1. CDR1 is LGHNA and CDR2 is YNFKEQ in the germline V gene. The V gene end was trimmed by 0 bases and the J gene end by 4 bases; junction bases not matched to a gene: 4. The CDR3 contains 15 residues. CDR3 protein: CASSQEYTGGYGYTF. The CDR3 region has the DNA TGTGCCAGCAGCCAAGAGTACACAGGGGGCTATGGCTACACCTTC.

This clonotype was counted ten times or more. This chain joins TRBV7-9 and TRBJ2-5, with D hard to call. Germline V gene data show CDR1 as SEHNR and CDR2 as FQNEAQ (reference sequence). This CDR3 has 12 amino acids. V gave up 5 bases and J gave up 4 bases, with 8 bases separating them. Written as DNA, the CDR3 is TGTGCCAGCAGCGACCTACTAGAGACCCAGTACTTC. Amino acid sequence: CASSDLLETQYF.

In this sample, this clonotype turned up many times. The chain couples TRBV30 to TRBJ1-2, with 7 bases that match TRBD1. CDR3 length: 15 amino acids. The V gene end was trimmed by 5 bases and the J gene end by 3 bases; junction bases not matched to a gene: 12. Germline loops: CDR1 GTSNPN, CDR2 SVGIG (reference sequence). In nucleotides, the CDR3 is TGTGCCTGGCTAAACAGGGGAAAGAGGGACTATGGCTACACCTTC. Translation: CAWLNRGKRDYGYTF.

This clonotype was detected ten times or more. This chain joins TRBV29-1 and TRBJ1-2; D unresolved. This CDR3 comprises 12 residues. V was trimmed by 3 bases and J by 5 bases, leaving 10 bases between them. The V gene's germline CDR1 is SQVTM and CDR2 ANQGSEA. CDR3 bases: TGCAGCGTTGAGGCGGAAAGTTATGGCTACACCTTC. Translation gives CSVEAESYGYTF.

This clonotype was counted at least ten times. This rearrangement joins TRBV29-1 to TRBJ2-1; D gene ambiguous. Germline V lookup: CDR1 SQVTM, CDR2 ANQGSEA. V lost 3 bases and J 1 base, leaving 10 bases between the germline ends. The CDR3 has 14 residues. The CDR3 coding sequence is TGCAGCGTTGACACGGTCTCTTCCTACAATGAGCAGTTCTTC. Translating gives CSVDTVSSYNEQFF.

This chain joins TRBV28 and TRBJ1-1; tentatively, D is TRBD1 (6 bases). V was trimmed by 6 bases and J by 4 bases, leaving 12 bases between them. The CDR3 extends over 13 amino acids. Per germline, CDR1 MDHEN and CDR2 SYDVKM. The DNA of the CDR3 is TGTGCCAGCAGCCCGAACAGGGCCACTGAAGCTTTCTTT. Its translation: CASSPNRATEAFF.

This clonotype was picked up many times. CDR3 DNA: TGTGCCAGCAGTGAAACAGGGTGGGGCTATGGCTACACCTTC. This sequence encodes CASSETGWGYGYTF. The genes are TRBV25-1 and TRBJ1-2; a possible D gene is TRBD1 (6 bases). This CDR3 has 14 residues. Germline lookup yields CDR1 MGHDK and CDR2 SYGVNS. V shed 2 bases and J shed 4 bases, with 11 bases lying between them.

This clonotype has only a few counts. The CDR3 here is CASSQGHDAYEQYF. The CDR3 DNA sequence: TGTGCCAGCAGTCAGGGACACGACGCCTACGAGCAGTACTTC. The gene calls are TRBV6-1 and TRBJ2-7; a possible D gene is TRBD1 (6 bases). Germline V CDR1 and CDR2: MNHNS, SASEGT. The V end lost 5 bases, the J end lost 2 bases, and 13 bases lay between the germline ends. The CDR3 is 14 residues long.